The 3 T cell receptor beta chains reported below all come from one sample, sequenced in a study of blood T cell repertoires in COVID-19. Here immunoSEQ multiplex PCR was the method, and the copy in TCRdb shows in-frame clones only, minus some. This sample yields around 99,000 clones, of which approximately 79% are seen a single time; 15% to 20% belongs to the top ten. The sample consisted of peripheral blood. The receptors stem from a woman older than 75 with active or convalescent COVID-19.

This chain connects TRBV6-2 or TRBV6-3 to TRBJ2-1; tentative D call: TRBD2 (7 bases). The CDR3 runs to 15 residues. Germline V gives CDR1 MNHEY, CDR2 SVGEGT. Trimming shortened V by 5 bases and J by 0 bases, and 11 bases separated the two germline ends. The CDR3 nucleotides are TGTGCCAGCAGTCTAGCGGACAGCTCCTACAATGAGCAGTTCTTC. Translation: CASSLADSSYNEQFF.

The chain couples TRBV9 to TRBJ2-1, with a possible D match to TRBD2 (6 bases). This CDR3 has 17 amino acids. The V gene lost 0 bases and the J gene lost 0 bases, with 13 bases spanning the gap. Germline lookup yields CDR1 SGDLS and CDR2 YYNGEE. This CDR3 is CASSVELAVSSYNEQFF. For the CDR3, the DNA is TGTGCCAGCAGCGTAGAACTAGCCGTGAGCTCCTACAATGAGCAGTTCTTC.

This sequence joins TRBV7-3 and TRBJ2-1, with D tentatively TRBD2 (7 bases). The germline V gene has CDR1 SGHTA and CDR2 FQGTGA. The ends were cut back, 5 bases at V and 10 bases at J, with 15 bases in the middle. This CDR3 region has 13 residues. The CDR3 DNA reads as TGTGCCAGCAGCATGCTGACGGGGGGCGAGCAGTTCTTC. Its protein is CASSMLTGGEQFF.